This TCR beta chain was obtained from a study of post-analysis software for immune sequencing data. The wider study: Relapsing-remitting, secondary progressive and progressive-relapsing forms of multiple sclerosis all featured among disease courses.

Note on this clonotype: Antigen specificity is unknown.

Notes on the study in general: Patients had higher frequencies than controls of about five TRBV segments, including TRBV5-6, TRBV5-1 and TRBV20-1.

Per germline, CDR1 SGHAT and CDR2 FQNNGV. Trimming took off 7 bases at V and 3 bases at J, with 13 bases between the two ends. The CDR3 runs 13 residues. TCR beta libraries were prepared from cDNA with unique molecular identifiers. From the PCR reads, TCRdb called clonotypes with MiXCR, one entry per CDR3 protein. The table has fewer than 850,000 distinct CDR3 sequences, less than 35% seen once. The chain carries TRBV11-2 and TRBJ2-7, with D possibly TRBD1 on 5 matching bases. The TCR comes from a girl under 18 with multiple sclerosis. The sequenced material came from blood. The CDR3 loop is CASTHRTFYEQYF. The CDR3 DNA follows: TGTGCCAGCACACACAGGACCTTCTACGAGCAGTACTTC.